The 19 T cell receptor beta chains listed next were all sequenced from one sample in a study of blood T cell repertoires in COVID-19. Sequenced by immunoSEQ multiplex PCR; TCRdb stores in-frame clones only, minus some. Of 290,000 or so clones in the sample, about four fifths are singletons; the top ten hold 5%. Source material: PBMCs or T cells enriched from blood (not recorded which). These TCRs come from a man in his forties who had been exposed to COVID-19.

In its sample, this clone was seen a few times. The chain combines TRBV12-5 with TRBJ1-2, with TRBD1 matching over 7 bases. The CDR3 is 14 residues long. The trim removed 4 bases at V and 8 bases at J, leaving 10 bases unmatched. The V gene's germline CDR1 is LGHNT and CDR2 FRNRAP. The CDR3 bases are TGTGCTAGTGGTTCCTACACGACAGGGAGAGGCTACACCTTC. As protein: CASGSYTTGRGYTF.

The CDR3 sequence: CAWSESTAAYQETQYF. The CDR3 region has the DNA TGTGCCTGGAGTGAATCAACAGCGGCGTACCAAGAGACCCAGTACTTC. The J gene is TRBJ2-5, the V gene TRBV30; D might be TRBD2 (5 bases). This CDR3 contains 16 residues. V lost 1 base to trimming and J lost 0 bases, with 15 bases between them. Germline lookup yields CDR1 GTSNPN and CDR2 SVGIG (reference sequence).

This clone has a handful of counts. The sample carries other DNA sequences with the same CDR3. The genes are TRBV29-1 and TRBJ1-1; D is possibly TRBD1 (6 bases). Germline lookup yields CDR1 SQVTM and CDR2 ANQGSEA. The CDR3 is 12 amino acids. Trimming left V 6 bases short and J 0 bases short, with 8 bases between. CDR3 protein: CSVRDMNTEAFF. The CDR3 nucleotides read TGCAGCGTACGGGACATGAACACTGAAGCTTTCTTT.

The genes are TRBV27 and TRBJ2-3; 12 bases are a match to TRBD1. Losses at the gene ends were 8 bases for V and 8 bases for J; bases not matched to a gene: 11. CDR3 length: 15 amino acids. Per the germline V gene, CDR1 is MNHEY and CDR2 is SMNVEV (reference sequence). CDR3 sequence (DNA): TGTGCCAGCGGGTACGGGACAGGGGGCCTCGGTACGCAGTATTTT. Translated: CASGYGTGGLGTQYF.

The chain combines TRBV6-5 with TRBJ1-5; D ambiguous. V was clipped by 5 bases and J by 1 base, with 9 bases between them. The CDR3 totals 14 residues. Looked up from germline, CDR1 is MNHEY and CDR2 is SVGAGI. The CDR3, as DNA: TGTGCCAGCAGTAACCTCCAGAGCAATCAGCCCCAGCATTTT. Translated, it gives CASSNLQSNQPQHF.

In nucleotides, the CDR3 is TGTGCCACCAGTGATTTTGGACAGGGAGGAGGCAATGAGCAGTTCTTC. Its translation: CATSDFGQGGGNEQFF. The chain recombines TRBV24-1 with TRBJ2-1; 8 bases are shared with TRBD1. V lost 1 base to trimming and J lost 6 bases; unmatched junction nucleotides: 7. The CDR3 contains 16 residues. CDR1 and CDR2 from the germline V gene are KGHDR and SFDVKD.

The rearrangement uses TRBV6-2 or TRBV6-3 and TRBJ1-5; 8 bases map to TRBD1. With 6 bases clipped from V and 9 bases from J, the junction kept 7 bases outside the gene matches. In germline, CDR1 is MNHEY, CDR2 SVGEGT. There are 13 residues in the CDR3. CDR3: CASSRQGLRPQHF. In nucleotides, the CDR3 is TGTGCCAGCAGCCGACAGGGGTTACGGCCCCAGCATTTT.

This clone was observed once. This rearrangement joins TRBV7-2 to TRBJ2-1; 10 positions agree with TRBD2. This CDR3 contains 16 residues. V trimming: 5 bases; J trimming: 4 bases; junction bases outside the gene matches: 8. The germline V gene has CDR1 SGHTA and CDR2 FQGNSA. The CDR3 nucleotides are TGTGCCAGCAGCAAAGCCGGGACTAGCGCATACAATGAGCAGTTCTTC. This codes for CASSKAGTSAYNEQFF.

This clone occurred once. V is TRBV7-3 and J is TRBJ1-1, with D maybe TRBD1 (5 bases). Per the germline V gene, CDR1 is SGHTA and CDR2 is FQGTGA. Between the trimmed V and J ends, which lost 2 bases and 8 bases, there was a span of 12 bases. The CDR3 is 13 amino acids. The chain's CDR3 is CASSLFPQGEAFF. The CDR3 region has the DNA TGTGCCAGCAGCTTATTCCCTCAGGGCGAAGCTTTCTTT. Drawing the rest from reference TRBV7-3 and TRBJ1-1, the complete variable domain is GAGVSQTPSNKVTEKGKYVELRCDPISGHTALYWYRQSLGQGPEFLIYFQGTGAADDSGLPNDRFFAVRPEGSVSTLKIQRTERGDSAVYLCASSLFPQGEAFFGQGTRLTVV.

This chain joins TRBV7-6 and TRBJ1-2; 10 bases fit TRBD1. This CDR3 contains 14 residues. Germline V CDR1 and CDR2: SGHVS, FNYEAQ. The V gene end was trimmed by 5 bases and the J gene end by 8 bases; junction bases not matched to a gene: 8. The CDR3: CASSPWTGGRGYTF. As DNA, the CDR3 is TGTGCCAGCAGCCCTTGGACAGGGGGGAGGGGCTACACCTTC.

This chain connects TRBV6-6 to TRBJ1-3; 8 nucleotides line up with TRBD1. The CDR3 sequence is 15 residues long. In germline, CDR1 is MNHNY, CDR2 SVGAGI (reference sequence). J lost 2 bases, V lost 7 bases, and 7 bases had no gene match. CDR3: CASTRDRGTGNTIYF. CDR3 sequence (DNA): TGTGCCAGCACCAGAGACAGGGGAACTGGAAACACCATATATTTT.

Here the CDR3 reads CAWSPWASYNEQFF. DNA of the CDR3: TGTGCCTGGAGTCCGTGGGCCTCCTACAATGAGCAGTTCTTC. V is TRBV30 and J is TRBJ2-1, with D uncertain. V shed 2 bases and J shed 0 bases, with 8 bases lying between them. The CDR3 spans 14 residues. Germline CDR1 is GTSNPN and CDR2 is SVGIG (reference sequence).

This rearrangement joins TRBV7-2 to TRBJ2-5, with D maybe TRBD2 (5 bases). Germline V CDR1 and CDR2: SGHTA, FQGNSA. The CDR3 length is 16 residues. V dropped 2 bases and J dropped 5 bases, with 18 bases sitting between them. CDR3 sequence reads: CASSLNMNLGGETQYF. The CDR3 DNA reads TGTGCCAGCAGCTTAAATATGAATCTAGGCGGGGAGACCCAGTACTTC.

The rearrangement links TRBV9 to TRBJ1-6; no reliable D call. Germline values: CDR1 SGDLS, CDR2 YYNGEE. Trimming cost V 2 bases and J 9 bases, with 21 bases left between them. The CDR3 runs to 17 residues. The CDR3 sequence: CASSVGSTAGLISPLHF. CDR3 sequence (DNA): TGTGCCAGCAGCGTGGGCTCGACGGCGGGCCTTATTTCACCCCTCCACTTT.

This sequence joins TRBV19 and TRBJ2-1; TRBD1 is a possible D gene (6 bases). The CDR3 runs to 15 residues. Per the germline V gene, CDR1 is LNHDA and CDR2 is SQIVND (reference sequence). The V gene lost 3 bases and the J gene lost 0 bases, with 9 bases spanning the gap. CDR3 residues: CASSMGASSYNEQFF. The CDR3 nucleotides are TGTGCCAGTAGTATGGGGGCAAGCTCCTACAATGAGCAGTTCTTC.

The V and J genes are TRBV20-1 and TRBJ2-7; TRBD1 agrees at 10 bases. Unmatched junction bases numbered 8, after V lost 3 bases and J lost 3 bases. Germline V lookup: CDR1 DFQATT, CDR2 SNEGSKA (reference sequence). The CDR3 totals 15 residues. The CDR3 is CSASVGQGVIYEQYF. Here the CDR3 DNA reads TGCAGTGCTAGTGTCGGACAGGGGGTAATCTACGAGCAGTACTTC.

Written as DNA, the CDR3 is TGCGCCAGCAGCCGGTTTTGGACTAGCGGTTACAATGAGCAGTTCTTC. This encodes CASSRFWTSGYNEQFF. This rearrangement joins TRBV5-1 to TRBJ2-1, with 10 bases that match TRBD2. From germline, CDR1 is SGHRS and CDR2 YFSETQ. The CDR3 sequence is 16 residues long. Unmatched junction bases numbered 8, after V lost 4 bases and J lost 4 bases.

This chain links TRBV10-3 with TRBJ1-1, with 11 bases fitting TRBD1. Germline trimming cut 4 bases from V and 4 bases from J; bases unmatched to any gene: 11. This CDR3 contains 17 residues. CDR1 ENHRY and CDR2 SYGVKD come from the germline V gene. The CDR3 DNA is TGTGCCATCAGTGGCCGGGACAGGGGGACGCGGGGCACTGAAGCTTTCTTT. Protein sequence: CAISGRDRGTRGTEAFF.

V is TRBV21-1 and J is TRBJ1-1; TRBD1 is the table's D call and was not checked against the DNA. TRBV21-1 is shown as a pseudogene. This CDR3 has 14 amino acids. CDR3 coding DNA: TGTGCCAGCAGGAACGGGACAGACAACACTGAAGCTTTCTTT. As protein: CASRNGTDNTEAFF.